This is a list of T cell receptor beta chains from one sample in a study of cytomegalovirus exposure and HLA in healthy donors. Measured with immunoSEQ multiplex PCR; TCRdb has only the in-frame clones, and not every one. The table lists over 50,000 clones, around 92% of them singletons. Sequenced: PBMCs. These receptors all come from a man younger than 45 in good health and CMV-seropositive. The CDR3 runs from the conserved cysteine through the conserved F or W. A D gene is named only where the DNA matches it firmly. Size is omitted from some rows. Given values are once, few, many or a class for expanded clones.

j_gene: TRBJ1-1
v_gene: TRBV5-6
abundance: few
d_gene: TRBD1
CDR3nt: TGTGCCAGCAGCTACTACAGGGGGAGCACTGAAGCTTTCTTT
CDR3aa: CASSYYRGSTEAFF

j_gene: TRBJ1-1
v_gene: TRBV19
abundance: few
d_gene: TRBD1
CDR3nt: TGTGCCAGTAGTCGGTGGGACAGAAACACTGAAGCTTTCTTT
CDR3aa: CASSRWDRNTEAFF

j_gene: TRBJ2-1
v_gene: TRBV18
abundance: .
d_gene: TRBD2
CDR3nt: TGTGCCAGCTCACCACCGGGACTAGCGGGAATCAATGAGCAGTTCTTC
CDR3aa: CASSPPGLAGINEQFF

j_gene: TRBJ2-7
v_gene: TRBV5-1
abundance: .
d_gene: .
CDR3nt: TGCGCCAGCAGCTCGCAGACAGGTTGCGAGCAGTACTTC
CDR3aa: CASSSQTGCEQYF

j_gene: TRBJ1-4
v_gene: TRBV5-6
abundance: few
d_gene: TRBD1
CDR3nt: TGTGCCAGCAGCCGGGGACAGGGGGAGGAAAAACTGTTTTTT
CDR3aa: CASSRGQGEEKLFF

j_gene: TRBJ1-2
v_gene: TRBV27
abundance: .
d_gene: TRBD1
CDR3nt: TGTGCCAGCAGTTCGCTGTCGACAGGGGTGAACACCTTC
CDR3aa: CASSSLSTGVNTF

j_gene: TRBJ2-7
v_gene: TRBV5-5
abundance: .
d_gene: .
CDR3nt: TGTGCCAGCAGCTTGGGCTCGCGAGTCTCCGAGCAGTACTTC
CDR3aa: CASSLGSRVSEQYF

j_gene: TRBJ2-1
v_gene: TRBV18
abundance: .
d_gene: TRBD2
CDR3nt: TGTGCCAGCTCACCCAGACTAGCGGGAGGCCAGCATTACAATGAGCAGTTCTTC
CDR3aa: CASSPRLAGGQHYNEQFF

j_gene: TRBJ1-1
v_gene: TRBV19
abundance: .
d_gene: .
CDR3nt: TGTGCCAGTAGTACTCCGACAGGACGAAAAGCTTTCTTT
CDR3aa: CASSTPTGRKAFF

j_gene: TRBJ1-3
v_gene: TRBV7-6
abundance: .
d_gene: .
CDR3nt: TGTGCCAGCAGCTTATCCCGGGAGTGGGGGTCTGGAAACACCATATATTTT
CDR3aa: CASSLSREWGSGNTIYF

j_gene: TRBJ2-5
v_gene: TRBV18
abundance: .
d_gene: TRBD1
CDR3nt: TGTGCCAGCTCAACCTCGGACAGGGGGGTCCCAGAGACCCAGTACTTC
CDR3aa: CASSTSDRGVPETQYF

j_gene: TRBJ1-3
v_gene: TRBV5-4
abundance: .
d_gene: .
CDR3nt: TGTGCCAGCAGCTTGGGACAGGCCGTTGGAAACACCATATATTTT
CDR3aa: CASSLGQAVGNTIYF

j_gene: TRBJ2-2
v_gene: TRBV4-1
abundance: .
d_gene: .
CDR3nt: TGCGCCAGCAGCCAAGATGACGGGAGAACCGGGGAGCTGTTTTTT
CDR3aa: CASSQDDGRTGELFF

j_gene: TRBJ2-2
v_gene: TRBV6-5
abundance: few
d_gene: TRBD1
CDR3nt: TGTGCCAGCAGTAGTAAGGACAGGGGTAGAGGGGAGCTGTTTTTT
CDR3aa: CASSSKDRGRGELFF